These T cell receptor beta chains were read from a single sample in a study of blood T cell repertoires in COVID-19. Measured with immunoSEQ multiplex PCR; TCRdb has only the in-frame clones, and not every one. The sample shows under 200,000 clones, approximately 82% of them seen only once. Sequences were obtained from PBMCs or T cells enriched from blood (not recorded which). All receptors come from a woman between 55 and 75 years old with acute COVID-19. Each CDR3 is given without its conserved first and last residue. Fields, in order: V gene, clone size, CDR3 protein. The size field is filled for only some rows; it gives once, few, many or a size class.

V gene: TRBV30
clone size: -
CDR3 protein: AWSGQGLNEKLF

V gene: TRBV30
clone size: -
CDR3 protein: AWSVEQGAAGGQY

V gene: TRBV10-1
clone size: -
CDR3 protein: AYPLRGEGNTEAF

V gene: TRBV19
clone size: many
CDR3 protein: ASRRQGSGYT

V gene: TRBV5-6
clone size: -
CDR3 protein: ASSRGQATEAF

V gene: TRBV6-5
clone size: -
CDR3 protein: ASSYFIAADEQY

V gene: TRBV7-9
clone size: -
CDR3 protein: ASSFFGGYEQY

V gene: TRBV12-2
clone size: -
CDR3 protein: ARTGEKKLF

V gene: TRBV3-1/TRBV3-2
clone size: -
CDR3 protein: ASSTTPELGYT

V gene: TRBV27
clone size: -
CDR3 protein: ASSLSRGRGVV

V gene: TRBV4-2
clone size: few
CDR3 protein: ASSQSGREDGQY

V gene: TRBV12-3/TRBV12-4
clone size: -
CDR3 protein: ASSPAQRRSQH

V gene: TRBV4-3
clone size: -
CDR3 protein: ASSQGAVRDTGELF

V gene: TRBV5-4
clone size: -
CDR3 protein: ASSPGQSYNEQF

V gene: TRBV4-1
clone size: -
CDR3 protein: ASSQVSGEALGRNEQF

V gene: TRBV19
clone size: -
CDR3 protein: ASSIGRTQGEAF

V gene: TRBV7-2
clone size: -
CDR3 protein: ASSLRRTGSPLH

V gene: TRBV5-1
clone size: few
CDR3 protein: ASSPLEGAQEKLF

V gene: TRBV24-1
clone size: -
CDR3 protein: ATSDLDAALRTDTQY

V gene: TRBV30
clone size: many
CDR3 protein: AWSRAGGKDTQY

V gene: TRBV2
clone size: -
CDR3 protein: ASNGINNSPLH

V gene: TRBV19
clone size: -
CDR3 protein: ASMTGRQGGYT

V gene: TRBV11-2
clone size: -
CDR3 protein: ASSTGLAGDYTDTQY

V gene: TRBV5-1
clone size: -
CDR3 protein: ASSLEMASGGNTIY

V gene: TRBV28
clone size: -
CDR3 protein: ASSGLGKLF

V gene: TRBV5-1
clone size: -
CDR3 protein: ASSSRAPRGYGYT

V gene: TRBV9
clone size: -
CDR3 protein: ASSPWASSYGYT

V gene: TRBV27
clone size: -
CDR3 protein: ASRGTSGRGNEQY

V gene: TRBV4-3
clone size: once
CDR3 protein: ASSHLDRGEDTQY

V gene: TRBV5-4
clone size: -
CDR3 protein: ASSSRTGVNGYT

V gene: TRBV28
clone size: -
CDR3 protein: ASSLGLAATNEQF

V gene: TRBV18
clone size: -
CDR3 protein: ASSPASGGSGNTIY

V gene: TRBV4-1
clone size: -
CDR3 protein: ASSQEGLEQY

V gene: TRBV19
clone size: few
CDR3 protein: ASSHRGEDEKLF

V gene: TRBV10-2
clone size: once
CDR3 protein: ASRQGVVADTQY

V gene: TRBV4-1
clone size: many
CDR3 protein: ASSQVGRQDTEKLF

V gene: TRBV11-2
clone size: -
CDR3 protein: ASSLELAGGVNEQF

V gene: TRBV30
clone size: few
CDR3 protein: AWRGGRMPGNTIY

V gene: TRBV9
clone size: -
CDR3 protein: ASSVTAAGEDEQF

V gene: TRBV21-1
clone size: once
CDR3 protein: ASSLCRVVGYT